These 26 T cell receptor beta chains share one sample of origin, sequenced in a study of kidney transplant recipient with SARS-CoV-2 infection. TCRdb re-called the reads through MiXCR, storing one row per CDR3 protein. The table lists fewer than 250,000 distinct CDR3 sequences, roughly 26% of them singletons, with less than 8.5% in the top ten. Here the sequenced sample was a blood sample, taken at baseline and on day 111 from a kidney transplant recipient. These receptors were obtained from a male patient aged 25 to 39 who had COVID-19 and was a kidney transplant recipient. Some T cells may be provided by the graft donor.

This clonotype was observed many times. The rearrangement links TRBV3-1 to TRBJ2-1; TRBD1 might be the D (5 bases). CDR1 and CDR2 from the germline V gene are LGHDT and YNNKEL (reference sequence). V lost 1 base to trimming and J lost 6 bases, with 16 bases between them. The CDR3 sequence is 16 residues long. The CDR3 spells CASSQGQGFRTNEQFF. The DNA for the CDR3 is TGTGCCAGCAGCCAAGGCCAGGGATTTCGCACCAATGAGCAGTTCTTC.

This clonotype was seen at least ten times. V gene TRBV5-8 combines with J gene TRBJ1-2; D uncertain. The CDR3 covers 16 residues. CDR1 SGHTS and CDR2 YDEGEE come from the germline V gene. The V end lost 5 bases, the J end lost 4 bases, and 21 bases lay between the germline ends. CDR3 protein: CASRLRHPRKTYGYTF. CDR3 DNA: TGTGCCAGCAGACTGCGTCATCCACGAAAGACCTATGGCTACACCTTC.

This clonotype came up many times. V is TRBV6-5 and J is TRBJ1-6, with 9 bases identical to TRBD1. Losses at the gene ends were 5 bases for V and 9 bases for J; bases not matched to a gene: 8. Germline values: CDR1 MNHEY, CDR2 SVGAGI. The CDR3 is 15 residues long. The DNA for the CDR3 is TGTGCCAGCAGTCCCCGGACAGGGGATGGTTCACCCCTCCACTTT. Translated: CASSPRTGDGSPLHF.

Comment on this clonotype: A far larger clone is off by one base, so a read error is likely. J is TRBJ2-4 and V is TRBV28; D unresolved. TRBJ2-7 explains the end of the DNA better; the J call may be wrong. Germline-derived CDR1 and CDR2 are MDHEN and SYDVKM. The CDR3 has 14 amino acids. CDR3 nucleotides: TGTGCCAGCAGTTTATCTGGTGAACAGTACGAGCAGTACTTC. Residues: CASSLSGEQYEQYF.

The sample holds many counts of this clonotype. This chain uses TRBV6-6 with TRBJ2-1, with TRBD2 matching 12 bases. Trimming at V came to 4 bases and at J to 0 bases, leaving 13 bases not matched to a gene. The germline gives CDR1 MNHNY, CDR2 SVGAGI (reference sequence). The CDR3 runs 20 residues. The CDR3: CASSSRLAGAYKSSYNEQFF. The CDR3, as DNA: TGTGCCAGCAGTTCCCGACTAGCGGGGGCCTATAAGAGCTCCTACAATGAGCAGTTCTTC.

This clonotype was counted at least ten times. This CDR3 reads CASSSGSSMNTEAFF. The CDR3 coding sequence is TGTGCCAGCAGCTCAGGGTCGTCGATGAACACTGAAGCTTTCTTT. The genes are TRBV5-4 and TRBJ1-1; tentatively, D is TRBD1 (5 bases). CDR1 and CDR2 from the germline V gene are SGHNT and YYREEE (reference sequence). There are 15 residues in the CDR3. Trimming shortened V by 3 bases and J by 0 bases, and 12 bases separated the two germline ends.

This clonotype came up many times. The chain is built from TRBV20-1 and TRBJ1-5, with 9 bases fitting TRBD1. From germline, CDR1 is DFQATT and CDR2 SNEGSKA (reference sequence). The J segment lost 3 bases and the V segment lost 5 bases, leaving 5 bases of the junction unmatched. The length of the CDR3 is 14 residues. Here the CDR3 DNA reads TGCAGTGCTCACAGGGGGCGCGTCAATCAGCCCCAGCATTTT. Translating gives CSAHRGRVNQPQHF.

This clonotype showed up many times. V and J are TRBV8-2 and TRBJ2-6. TRBV8-2 is designated a pseudogene. This CDR3 has 17 residues. The CDR3: CGMHGRITQSRANVLTF. The CDR3 coding sequence is TGTGGCATGCATGGTAGGATAACACAAAGTCGGGCCAACGTCCTGACTTTC.

This chain links TRBV28 with TRBJ2-6; a possible D gene is TRBD2 (6 bases). Per the germline V gene, CDR1 is MDHEN and CDR2 is SYDVKM. The CDR3 extends over 17 amino acids. The V gene lost 0 bases and the J gene lost 0 bases, with 9 bases spanning the gap. CDR3 sequence: CASSLWRGDSGANVLTF. CDR3 nucleotides: TGTGCCAGCAGTTTATGGCGGGGTGACTCTGGGGCCAACGTCCTGACTTTC. Variable domain in full (rest from reference TRBV28 and TRBJ2-6): DVKVTQSSRYLVKRTGEKVFLECVQDMDHENMFWYRQDPGLGLRLIYFSYDVKMKEKGDIPEGYSVSREKKERFSLILESASTNQTSMYLCASSLWRGDSGANVLTFGAGSRLTVL.

This clonotype showed up many times. This chain's CDR3 is CASRIRVSRLNTEAFF. CDR3 coding DNA: TGTGCCAGCAGGATCCGGGTCTCAAGACTGAACACTGAAGCTTTCTTT. The chain is built from TRBV6-5 and TRBJ1-1; D is unresolved. CDR1 and CDR2 from the germline V gene are MNHEY and SVGAGI. The CDR3 is 16 amino acids. V was clipped by 6 bases and J by 0 bases, with 17 bases between them.

Comments on this clonotype: One base away lies a much larger clone, so this may be a sequencing read error. The chain joins TRBV7-2 to TRBJ1-6; 7 bases align to TRBD1. The CDR3 runs 15 residues. Per germline, CDR1 SGHTA and CDR2 FQGNSA. The CDR3 here is CAGSLATGSSSPLHF. As DNA, the CDR3 is TGTGCCGGCAGCTTAGCGACAGGGAGTTCTTCACCCCTCCACTTT. The full variable domain, completed using reference TRBV7-2 and TRBJ1-6, is GAGVSQSPSNKVTEKGKDVELRCDPISGHTALYWYRQSLGQGLEFLIYFQGNSAPDKSGLPSDRFSAERTGGSVSTLTIQRTQQEDSAVYLCAGSLATGSSSPLHFGNGTRLTVT.

A word on this clonotype: This could be a read error, since a much larger clone is one nucleotide away. V gene TRBV2 combines with J gene TRBJ2-2, with 9 bases that match TRBD1. The germline CDR1 and CDR2 sequences are SNHLY and FYNNEI. CDR3 length equals 16 residues. The CDR3 DNA reads as TGTGCCAACAGTCGAACGGGACAGGGAAGGACCGGGGAGCTGTTTTTT. Translation: CANSRTGQGRTGELFF.

Ten or more counts support this clonotype. The chain joins TRBV6-6 to TRBJ2-3; either TRBD1 or TRBD2 may supply D (5 bases each). Germline V gene sequence: CDR1 MNHNY, CDR2 SVGAGI (reference sequence). V was cut by 4 bases and J by 2 bases, with 19 bases left in between. The CDR3 spans 17 residues. The CDR3 DNA is TGTGCCAGCAGTTCTACCCTGACCGGGACCGACACAGATACGCAGTATTTT. This encodes CASSSTLTGTDTDTQYF.

This clonotype was seen many times. The V call is TRBV7-9, the J call TRBJ1-2; no clear D. Trimming shortened V by 5 bases and J by 4 bases, and 23 bases separated the two germline ends. Germline V gene lookup returns CDR1 SEHNR and CDR2 FQNEAQ (reference sequence). This CDR3 has 17 amino acids. The CDR3 region has the DNA TGTGCCAGCAGCGGAATCGAATACCATGGAAAGACCTATGGCTACACCTTC. Amino acid sequence: CASSGIEYHGKTYGYTF.

A remark on this clonotype: A much larger clone lies one base from this, so it may be a read error. This chain uses TRBV5-4 with TRBJ2-2, with 9 nucleotides matching TRBD2. This CDR3 is 16 amino acids long. The germline V gene has CDR1 SGHNT and CDR2 YYREEE (reference sequence). Trimming took 0 bases from V and 9 from J; bases not matched to a gene: 9. CDR3 bases: TGTGCCAGCAGCTTGGGACTAGCGGCGATCGGTCGGGAGCTGTTTTTT. Translating gives CASSLGLAAIGRELFF. Drawing the rest from reference TRBV5-4 and TRBJ2-2, the complete variable domain is ETGVTQSPTHLIKTRGQQVTLRCSSQSGHNTVSWYQQALGQGPQFIFQYYREEENGRGNFPPRFSGLQFPNYSSELNVNALELDDSALYLCASSLGLAAIGRELFFGEGSRLTVL.

The table lists this clonotype with many counts. The genes are TRBV9 and TRBJ1-2; D gene ambiguous. Germline CDR1 reads SGDLS; CDR2 reads YYNGEE. The CDR3 spans 16 residues. Between the trimmed V and J ends, which lost 0 bases and 0 bases, there was a span of 12 bases. The CDR3 here is CASSVGVAGTNYGYTF. CDR3 nucleotide sequence: TGTGCCAGCAGCGTAGGGGTAGCGGGAACTAACTATGGCTACACCTTC.

V is TRBV19 and J is TRBJ2-4, with 12 bases identical to TRBD2. The junction had 1 base not matched to a gene; V was cut back by 6 bases and J by 10 bases. This CDR3 contains 12 residues. Germline CDR1 is LNHDA and CDR2 is SQIVND (reference sequence). The CDR3 region has the DNA TGTGCCAGTAGGACTAGCGGGAGAATTCAGTACTTC. Its protein is CASRTSGRIQYF.

Worth noting for this clonotype: This may be a read error, as it is one base from a much larger clone. The chain couples TRBV11-2 to TRBJ2-4; TRBD2 matches 10 bases. The J call is uncertain, as TRBJ2-7 better fits the DNA end. This CDR3 contains 15 residues. Germline V gene lookup returns CDR1 SGHAT and CDR2 FQNNGV. CDR3: CASREVAGGGHEQYF. In DNA form, the CDR3 reads TGTGCCAGCAGGGAGGTAGCGGGAGGAGGGCACGAGCAGTACTTC.

The V gene is TRBV7-6, the J gene TRBJ2-2, with 10 nucleotides matching TRBD1. The germline gives CDR1 SGHVS, CDR2 FNYEAQ. The trim removed 6 bases at V and 0 bases at J, leaving 7 bases unmatched. The CDR3 extends over 17 amino acids. CDR3 sequence: CASSTQGQGPNTGELFF. For the CDR3, the DNA is TGTGCCAGCAGTACCCAGGGACAGGGGCCGAACACCGGGGAGCTGTTTTTT.

In its sample, this clonotype was seen many times. The chain is built from TRBV28 and TRBJ1-2, with D perhaps matching TRBD1 (5 bases). This CDR3 contains 14 residues. The germline V and J ends were trimmed by 6 bases and 7 bases, with 18 bases remaining between them. CDR1 and CDR2 from the germline V gene are MDHEN and SYDVKM. As DNA, the CDR3 is TGTGCCAGCAGCACCGTAGGGACGCACCTTGGCTACACCTTC. As protein: CASSTVGTHLGYTF.

With respect to this clonotype: No conserved phenylalanine or tryptophan is present at the end of the CDR3, so a read error is the likely explanation. The V and J genes are TRBV9 and TRBJ1-2; perhaps TRBD1 as D (5 bases). The CDR3 loop spans 17 amino acids. Trimming shortened V by 3 bases and J by 3 bases, and 21 bases separated the two germline ends. CDR1 is SGDLS, CDR2 YYNGEE, per germline. The CDR3 DNA follows: TGTGCCAGCAGCGCCGCCGGACACGGACGGTGGGACTATGGCTACACCCTC. It yields the protein CASSAAGHGRWDYGYTL.

For this clonotype: A much more abundant neighbour one base away suggests this may be a read error. Because it lacks the conserved phenylalanine or tryptophan at the end, this CDR3 is likely a read error. The rearrangement joins TRBV5-6 to TRBJ2-7; 8 bases map to TRBD1. Germline V CDR1 and CDR2: SGHDT, YYEEEE. V lost 4 bases and J lost 0; bases outside the gene matches: 6. The CDR3 sequence is 15 residues long. The CDR3 is CASSPRDRISYEQYL. DNA of the CDR3: TGTGCCAGCAGCCCGCGGGACAGGATCTCCTACGAGCAGTACCTC.

This clonotype has a count of ten or more. The genes are TRBV6-5 and TRBJ1-2, with 7 bases aligning to TRBD1. Germline values: CDR1 MNHEY, CDR2 SVGAGI. The CDR3 is 12 amino acids. V was clipped by 8 bases and J by 4 bases; unmatched bases: 4. This CDR3 is CASGDRVYGYTF. CDR3 sequence (DNA): TGTGCCAGCGGGGACAGAGTCTATGGCTACACCTTC.

Remarks on this clonotype: A read error may produce the germline difference seen at one junction end. The chain uses TRBV30 and TRBJ2-1, with D possibly being TRBD2 (5 bases). The CDR3 runs to 16 residues. Germline-derived CDR1 and CDR2 are GTSNPN and SVGIG (reference sequence). The CDR3 loop reads CAWTKKDSSSYDEQFF. The CDR3 coding sequence is TGTGCCTGGACCAAGAAGGACTCAAGCTCCTACGATGAGCAGTTCTTC. The variable domain in full, with the rest retrieved from reference TRBV30 and TRBJ2-1, is SQTIHQWPATLVQPVGSPLSLECTVEGTSNPNLYWYRQAAGRGLQLLFYSVGIGQISSEVPQNLSASRPQDRQFILSSKKLLLSDSGFYLCAWTKKDSSSYDEQFFGPGTRLTVL.

This clonotype was picked up one time. Germline is not matched at one junction end, which may reflect a read error. The chain joins TRBV7-2 to TRBJ2-3; D is ambiguous. The CDR3 loop spans 13 amino acids. Per the germline V gene, CDR1 is SGHTA and CDR2 is FQGNSA. The CDR3 protein is CASSDSSADTQNF. CDR3 nucleotides: TGTGCCAGCAGCGACTCTAGTGCAGATACGCAGAATTTT. Full variable domain (rest looked up from reference TRBV7-2 and TRBJ2-3): GAGVSQSPSNKVTEKGKDVELRCDPISGHTALYWYRQSLGQGLEFLIYFQGNSAPDKSGLPSDRFSAERTGGSVSTLTIQRTQQEDSAVYLCASSDSSADTQNFGPGTRLTVL.

There are many counts of this clonotype. This chain joins TRBV27 and TRBJ2-5, with a possible D match to TRBD2 (5 bases). This CDR3 spans 13 amino acids. The V and J ends lost 8 bases and 4 bases respectively, with 14 bases between them. CDR1 is MNHEY, CDR2 SMNVEV, per germline (reference sequence). The CDR3 loop is CASRGSARETQYF. Written as DNA, the CDR3 is TGTGCCAGCCGGGGATCAGCGCGAGAGACCCAGTACTTC.